This T cell receptor beta chain was found in a study of beta chain features in type 1 diabetes. Concerning this clone: Its antigen is still unknown.

Study-wide results and limits: Type 1 diabetes patients had TCRB CDR3s that were shorter (moderately but significantly so) in all four CD4+ subsets.

The whole isolated RNA underwent reverse transcription, so sequencing captured expressed TCRB transcripts. Clones were sequenced by immunoSEQ multiplex PCR, and TCRdb holds only the in-frame ones, with some missing. Of 300,000 to 450,000 clones listed, roughly an eighth are singletons. In germline, CDR1 is SGHAT, CDR2 FQNNGV. Trimming left V 5 bases short and J 0 bases short, with 12 bases between. The CDR3 length is 15 residues. V gene TRBV11-2 combines with J gene TRBJ2-3, with D maybe TRBD2 (6 bases). The source is a woman in her late teens or twenties with type 1 diabetes. The sequencing sample was made of naive CD4+ T cells from blood. The CDR3 nucleotides are TGTGCCAGCAGCCTGTGGGGGGTTAGCACAGATACGCAGTATTTT. Translating it yields CASSLWGVSTDTQYF.